The sequence of this TCR beta chain was determined in a study of T cells in Graves' hyperthyroidism and ophthalmopathy. Across the study: The blood sample was taken at first diagnosis, before treatment began.

RNA transcripts gave rise to amplified TCR beta CDR3 regions. TCR CDR3 underwent first-round RT-PCR with the HTBI primer set. TCRdb fed the multiplex PCR reads into MiXCR, producing one record per CDR3 protein. Among 300,000 or so distinct CDR3 sequences listed, 15% to 20% were seen once. With 4 bases clipped from V and 10 bases from J, the junction kept 7 bases outside the gene matches. Germline CDR1 is LNHDA and CDR2 is SQIVND (reference sequence). This CDR3 is built from 14 residues. The receptor comes from a woman in her fifties or sixties with Graves' hyperthyroidism. Sequences were obtained from blood. The V and J genes are TRBV19 and TRBJ2-1; 10 bases agree with TRBD2. The chain's CDR3 is CASSTLAGEVEQFF. CDR3 DNA: TGTGCCAGTAGTACTCTAGCGGGAGAAGTGGAGCAGTTCTTC. The entire variable domain, with the rest obtained from reference TRBV19 and TRBJ2-1, is as follows: DGGITQSPKYLFRKEGQNVTLSCEQNLNHDAMYWYRQDPGQGLRLIYYSQIVNDFQKGDIAEGYSVSREKKESFPLTVTSAQKNPTAFYLCASSTLAGEVEQFFGPGTRLTVL.